The T cell receptor (beta chain) under discussion was sequenced for a study of OX40 agonist ivuxolimab in advanced cancers. Generated by immunoSEQ multiplex PCR, the TCRdb table keeps only in-frame clones and is missing some. The table records about 50,000 clones, nearly 95% of them present only once. The sequence derives from an adult with an advanced solid tumor such as melanoma, head and neck, liver or kidney cancer. This specimen consisted of CD4+ or CD8+ T cells sorted from blood, obtained in a trial of the OX40 agonist ivuxolimab.

As DNA, the CDR3 is TGTGCCAGCAGAACAGGTAGCGGGGGTGGAGATACGCAGTATTTT. Translating gives CASRTGSGGGDTQYF. The V and J genes are TRBV27 and TRBJ2-3, with 9 bases identical to TRBD2. Germline values: CDR1 MNHEY, CDR2 SMNVEV (reference sequence). The ends lost 6 bases at V and 5 bases at J; junction bases unmatched: 9. The CDR3 consists of 15 residues.